One TCR beta chain is described in this entry. What it binds is not known. This specimen belongs to a study of T cell responses to AZD1222 COVID-19 vaccine. The method was immunoSEQ multiplex PCR; TCRdb's version includes in-frame clones alone and lacks a portion of them. The sample comprises about 130,000 clones, about 90% of which are singletons, and 1.5% to 2% rests with the top ten. Study findings and constraints: As reported, nearly half of all spike-specific TCRs target variant regions that are unmutated. Donors in the cohort were predominantly white British and more often female, and clonal diversity was possibly underestimated. Researchers took repertoire samples only after the peak T cell response had come. Baseline testing showed seropositivity in only six AZD1222 recipients.

Trimming took off 5 bases at V and 1 base at J, with 14 bases between the two ends. The CDR3 loop spans 15 amino acids. Germline-derived CDR1 and CDR2 are SEHNR and FQNEAQ (reference sequence). This receptor was taken from an adult in good health. Source: peripheral blood, taken on day 0 of AZD1222 vaccination. The chain carries TRBV7-9 and TRBJ1-1; D might be TRBD1 (6 bases). CDR3 protein: CASSPMTTGNTEAFF. Written as DNA, the CDR3 is TGTGCCAGCAGCCCGATGACGACAGGGAACACTGAAGCTTTCTTT.